This T cell receptor beta chain stems from a study of lymphopenia after photon versus proton radiotherapy. Measured with immunoSEQ multiplex PCR; TCRdb has only the in-frame clones, and not every one. The sample shows approximately 22,000 clones, around four fifths of them seen only once. Between the trimmed V and J ends, which lost 3 bases and 5 bases, there was a span of 11 bases. CDR1 and CDR2 (germline): ENHRY, SYGVKD. The CDR3 runs 14 residues. This sample comprised peripheral blood, obtained from a patient treated with proton-based radiotherapy. This chain connects TRBV10-3 to TRBJ2-1; D gene ambiguous. The source is a woman in her sixties or seventies with pancreatic cancer. This chain's CDR3 is CAISEGLNNNEQFF. The CDR3 DNA follows: TGTGCCATCAGTGAAGGGTTAAATAACAATGAGCAGTTCTTC.